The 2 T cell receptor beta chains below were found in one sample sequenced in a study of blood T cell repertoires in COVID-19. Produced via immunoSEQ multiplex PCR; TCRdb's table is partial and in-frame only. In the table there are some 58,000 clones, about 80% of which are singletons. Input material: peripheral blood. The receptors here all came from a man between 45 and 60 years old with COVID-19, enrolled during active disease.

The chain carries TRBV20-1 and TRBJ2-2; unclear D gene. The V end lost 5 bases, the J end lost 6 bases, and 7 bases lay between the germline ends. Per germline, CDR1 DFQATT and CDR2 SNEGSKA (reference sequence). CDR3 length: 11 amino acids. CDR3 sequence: CSAPQAGELFF. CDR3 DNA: TGCAGTGCTCCCCAGGCCGGGGAGCTGTTTTTT.

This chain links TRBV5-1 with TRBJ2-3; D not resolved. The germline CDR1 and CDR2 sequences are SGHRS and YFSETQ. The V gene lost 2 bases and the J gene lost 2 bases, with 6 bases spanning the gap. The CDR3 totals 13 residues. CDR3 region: CASSLDNTDTQYF. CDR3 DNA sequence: TGCGCCAGCAGCTTAGACAACACAGATACGCAGTATTTT.